A single sample is the source of the 3 T cell receptor beta chains below, sequenced in a study of cytomegalovirus exposure and HLA in healthy donors. The PCR had 60 Vbeta and 13 Jbeta primers. The assay was immunoSEQ multiplex PCR, and TCRdb's table has in-frame clones only and misses some. The sample holds more than 85,000 clones, around 76% seen once. The sample was PBMCs. All receptors come from a man aged 35-49 years in good health and CMV-seropositive.

This clone was counted a single time. The rearrangement uses TRBV5-4 and TRBJ2-7; 7 bases agree with TRBD1. Germline CDR1 SGHNT, CDR2 YYREEE (reference sequence). J gave up 3 bases and V 4 bases, and 4 bases lay outside the gene matches. This CDR3 has 13 residues. CDR3 loop: CASSPNRGYEQYF. The CDR3 nucleotides read TGTGCCAGCAGCCCTAACAGGGGCTACGAGCAGTACTTC.

A word on this clone: The sample has other DNA sequences that encode this CDR3 too. This CDR3 reads CASSLRSSYEQYF. CDR3 nucleotides: TGTGCCAGCAGCTTGCGTAGCTCCTACGAGCAGTACTTC. The rearrangement links TRBV5-4 to TRBJ2-7; D remains ambiguous. The CDR3 loop spans 13 amino acids. The ends were cut back, 1 base at V and 0 bases at J, with 5 bases in the middle. CDR1 and CDR2 from the germline V gene are SGHNT and YYREEE (reference sequence).

The chain links TRBV7-2 to TRBJ1-2; a possible D gene is TRBD1 (6 bases). Germline-derived CDR1 and CDR2 are SGHTA and FQGNSA. The CDR3 is 15 amino acids. The germline V and J ends were trimmed by 5 bases and 0 bases, with 13 bases remaining between them. The CDR3 reads CASSIRTVANYGYTF. The CDR3 DNA reads as TGTGCCAGCAGCATTAGGACAGTGGCTAACTATGGCTACACCTTC.